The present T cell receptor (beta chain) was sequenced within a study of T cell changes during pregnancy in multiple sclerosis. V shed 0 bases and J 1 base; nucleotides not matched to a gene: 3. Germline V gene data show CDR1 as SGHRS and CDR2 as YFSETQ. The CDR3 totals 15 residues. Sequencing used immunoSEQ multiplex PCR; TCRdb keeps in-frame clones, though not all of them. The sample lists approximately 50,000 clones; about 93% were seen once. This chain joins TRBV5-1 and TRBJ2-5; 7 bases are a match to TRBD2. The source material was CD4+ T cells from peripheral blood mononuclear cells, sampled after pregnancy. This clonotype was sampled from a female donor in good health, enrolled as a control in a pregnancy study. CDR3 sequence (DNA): TGCGCCAGCAGCTTGGCCGGCGGGGGCCAAGAGACCCAGTACTTC. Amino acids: CASSLAGGGQETQYF. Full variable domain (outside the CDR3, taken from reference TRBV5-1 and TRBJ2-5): KAGVTQTPRYLIKTRGQQVTLSCSPISGHRSVSWYQQTPGQGLQFLFEYFSETQRNKGNFPGRFSGRQFSNSRSEMNVSTLELGDSALYLCASSLAGGGQETQYFGPGTRLLVL.